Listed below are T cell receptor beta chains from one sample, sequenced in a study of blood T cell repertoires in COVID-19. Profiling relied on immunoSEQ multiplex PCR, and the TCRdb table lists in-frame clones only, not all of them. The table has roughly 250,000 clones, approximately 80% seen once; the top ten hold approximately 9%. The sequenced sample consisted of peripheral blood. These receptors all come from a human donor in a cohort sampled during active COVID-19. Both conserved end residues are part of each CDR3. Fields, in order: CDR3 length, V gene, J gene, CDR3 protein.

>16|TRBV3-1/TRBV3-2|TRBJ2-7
CASSRGARGVLSEQYF
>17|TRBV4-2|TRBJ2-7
CASSHSLQRTGVHEQYF
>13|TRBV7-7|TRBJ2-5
CASSLEQQETQYF
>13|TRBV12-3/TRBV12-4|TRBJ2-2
CASSFQTSGELFF
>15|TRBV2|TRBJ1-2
CASRRRQGDLYGYTF
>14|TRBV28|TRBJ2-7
CASSLLGAEVEQYF
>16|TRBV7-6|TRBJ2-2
CASSLISGGNTGELFF
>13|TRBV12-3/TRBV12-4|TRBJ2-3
CASSKTGSDTQYF
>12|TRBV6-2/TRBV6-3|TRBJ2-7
CASSYRGREQYF
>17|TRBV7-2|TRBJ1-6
CASSFSPVNLYNSPLHF
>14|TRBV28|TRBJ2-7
CASRGGGPAYEQYF
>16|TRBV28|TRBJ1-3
CASRDRGPTSGNTIYF
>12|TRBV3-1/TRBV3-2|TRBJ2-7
CASSQGGPGQYF
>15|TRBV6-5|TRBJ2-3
CASSKGQINTDTQYF
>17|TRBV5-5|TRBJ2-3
CASSESLAGGLADTQYF
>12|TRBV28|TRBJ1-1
CASSTGQSEAFF
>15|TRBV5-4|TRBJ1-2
CASSPGTGGNYGYTF
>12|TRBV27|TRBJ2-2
CASSLEGAELFF
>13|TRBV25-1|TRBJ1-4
CASSRSTNEKLFF
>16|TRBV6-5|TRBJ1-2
CASSYPGNSGNYGYTF
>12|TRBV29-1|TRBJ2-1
CSVNSGYNEQFF
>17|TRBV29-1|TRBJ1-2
CSVEGRSPGAFNYGYTF
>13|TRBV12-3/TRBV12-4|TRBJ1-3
CASSLAQGNTIYF
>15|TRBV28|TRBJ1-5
CASSLRQTSNQPQHF
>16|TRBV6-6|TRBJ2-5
CASRPTPGQGRETQYF
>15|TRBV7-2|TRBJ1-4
CASSQTGSQGEKLFF
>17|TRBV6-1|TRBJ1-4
CASSEGWRVGRRRKLFF
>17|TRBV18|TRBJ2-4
CASSRLGQGAFQNIQYF
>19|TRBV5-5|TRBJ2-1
CASSHRNPTSGSSYNEQFF
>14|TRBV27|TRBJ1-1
CASSYGGWGTEAFF
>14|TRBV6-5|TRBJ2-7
CASSRHVKGYEQYF
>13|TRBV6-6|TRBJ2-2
CASSQLPSGELFF
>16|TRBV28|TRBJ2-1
CASKSPQAGGRNEQFF
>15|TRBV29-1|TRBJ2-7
CSVLKLYGSSYEQYF
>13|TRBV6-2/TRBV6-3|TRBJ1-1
CASSYDGSRRAFF
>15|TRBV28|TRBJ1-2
CASSEPRDRVHGYTF
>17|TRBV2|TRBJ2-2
CASSDVGLAGLSGELFF
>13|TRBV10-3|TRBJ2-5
CAYSGGIGETQYF
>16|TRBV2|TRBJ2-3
CASSAGLAGGPNTQYF
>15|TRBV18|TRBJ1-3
CASSPQTGAGNTIYF
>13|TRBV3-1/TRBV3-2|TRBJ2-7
CASSQARTYEQYF
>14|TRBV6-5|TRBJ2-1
CASCLGQFYNEQFF
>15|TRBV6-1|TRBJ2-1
CASSDVATRYNEQFF
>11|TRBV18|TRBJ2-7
CASSRGLGQYF
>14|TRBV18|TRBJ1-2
CASSPGQAHYGYTF
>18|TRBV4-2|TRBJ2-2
CASSQDPSGARRTGELFF
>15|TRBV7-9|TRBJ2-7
CASSSRGTSSYEQYF